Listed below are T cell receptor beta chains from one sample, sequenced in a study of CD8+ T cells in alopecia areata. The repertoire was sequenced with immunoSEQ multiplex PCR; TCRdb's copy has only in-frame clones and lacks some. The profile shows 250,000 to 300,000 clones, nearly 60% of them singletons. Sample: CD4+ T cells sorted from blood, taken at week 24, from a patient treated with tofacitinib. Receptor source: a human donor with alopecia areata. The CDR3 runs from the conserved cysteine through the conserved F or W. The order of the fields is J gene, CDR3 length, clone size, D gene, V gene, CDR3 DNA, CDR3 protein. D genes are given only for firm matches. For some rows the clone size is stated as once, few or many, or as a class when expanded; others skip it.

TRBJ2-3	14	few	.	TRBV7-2	TGTGCCAGCAGACCGGCAGGGAGCACAGATACGCAGTATTTT	CASRPAGSTDTQYF
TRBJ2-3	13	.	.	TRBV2	TGTGCCAGCAGTCCCCCTGGCACAGATACGCAGTATTTT	CASSPPGTDTQYF
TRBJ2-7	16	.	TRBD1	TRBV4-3	TGCGCCAGCAGCCAACTCTCCGGGACAGACGTCTACGAGCAGTACTTC	CASSQLSGTDVYEQYF
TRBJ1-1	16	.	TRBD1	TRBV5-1	TGCGCCAGCAGCCTGGGAGGGACAGGGGGCTATACTGAAGCTTTCTTT	CASSLGGTGGYTEAFF
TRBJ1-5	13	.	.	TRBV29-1	TGCAGCGCTGGAAGGGATAGCAATCAGCCCCAGCATTTT	CSAGRDSNQPQHF
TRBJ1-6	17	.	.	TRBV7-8	TGTGCCAGCAGCCCCTTGCGGGCTGGCTCCTATAATTCACCCCTCCACTTT	CASSPLRAGSYNSPLHF
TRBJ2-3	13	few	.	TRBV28	TGTGCCAGCAGTTTAAGCGTTGGAGATACGCAGTATTTT	CASSLSVGDTQYF
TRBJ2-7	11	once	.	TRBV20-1	TGCAGTGCTAGACCAGCCTACGAGCAGTACTTC	CSARPAYEQYF
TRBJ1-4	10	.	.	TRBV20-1	TGCAGTGCCACCGAGGGGAAACTGTTTTTT	CSATEGKLFF
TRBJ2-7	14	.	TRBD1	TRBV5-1	TGCGCCAGCAGCTTGGGGGACAGCGCCTACGAGCAGTACTTC	CASSLGDSAYEQYF
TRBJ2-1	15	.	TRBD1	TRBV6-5	TGTGCCAGCAGCTCCGACAGGGAAGGCTACAATGAGCAGTTCTTC	CASSSDREGYNEQFF
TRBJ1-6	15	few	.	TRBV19	TGTGCCAGTAGTCTCGGGTCCTCCTATAATTCACCCCTCCACTTT	CASSLGSSYNSPLHF
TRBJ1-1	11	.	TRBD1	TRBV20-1	TGCAGTGCTAACAGGGGGACTGAAGCTTTCTTT	CSANRGTEAFF
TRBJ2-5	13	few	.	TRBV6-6	TGTGCCAGCAGTTCCTCAGGGAGGGAGACCCAGTACTTC	CASSSSGRETQYF
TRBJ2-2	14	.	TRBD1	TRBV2	TGTGCCACCCGTCAGGGGGTCGTAACCGGGGAGCTGTTTTTT	CATRQGVVTGELFF
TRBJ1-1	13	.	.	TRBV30	TGTGCCTGGTTCGACAGGTTGGGCACTGAAGCTTTCTTT	CAWFDRLGTEAFF
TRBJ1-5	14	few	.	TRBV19	TGTGCCCATCCCCTGGGGGGGAGCAATCAGCCCCAGCATTTT	CAHPLGGSNQPQHF
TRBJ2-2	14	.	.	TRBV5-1	TGCGCCAGCAGCTTGCAAGGGAACACCGGGGAGCTGTTTTTT	CASSLQGNTGELFF
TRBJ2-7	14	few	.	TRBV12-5	TGTGCTAGTGGTTTGTTCCCGCAGGGCTACGAGCAGTACTTC	CASGLFPQGYEQYF
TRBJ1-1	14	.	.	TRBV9	TGTGCCAGCAGCACCAGACCAGGGAGCACTGAAGCTTTCTTT	CASSTRPGSTEAFF
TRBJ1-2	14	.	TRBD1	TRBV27	TGTGCCAGCACGTCGACAGGGGGCTGGGGTGGCTACACCTTC	CASTSTGGWGGYTF
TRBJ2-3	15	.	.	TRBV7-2	TGTGCCAGCAGTGACGACAGGGACTACACAGATACGCAGTATTTT	CASSDDRDYTDTQYF
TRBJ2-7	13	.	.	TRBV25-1	TGTGCCAGCACCTACGGTACGCCTTACGAGCAGTACTTC	CASTYGTPYEQYF
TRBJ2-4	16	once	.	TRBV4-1	TGCGCCAGCAGCCAAGCGGGACGGGGAGCCAAAAACATTCAGTACTTC	CASSQAGRGAKNIQYF
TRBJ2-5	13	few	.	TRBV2	TGTGCCAGCAGTGAGGCTGTTCAAAAGATCCAGTACTTC	CASSEAVQKIQYF
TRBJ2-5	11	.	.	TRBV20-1	TGCAGTGCTAGGTTAGGCGAGACCCAGTACTTC	CSARLGETQYF
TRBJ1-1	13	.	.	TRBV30	TGTGCCTGGAGTGTAAAGGCCAACACTGAAGCTTTCTTT	CAWSVKANTEAFF